This T cell receptor beta chain is drawn from a study of OX40 agonist ivuxolimab in advanced cancers. General observations from the study: Low levels of normalized T-cell clonal expansion also appeared in some nonresponders. Expanded clones were, on average, more numerous among CD8+ T cells than CD4+.

Germline V lookup: CDR1 MNHEY, CDR2 SMNVEV (reference sequence). Trimming took off 2 bases at V and 0 bases at J, with 4 bases between the two ends. The CDR3 contains 13 residues. Baseline, cycle 4 day 1, and cycle 7 day 1 were the blood sampling points. Data came from immunoSEQ multiplex PCR; TCRdb stores just in-frame clones and leaves some out. The table has roughly 32,000 clones, 84% seen once. This clone has more than one count but fewer than ten. Its antigen is not identified. The sample in question was CD4+ or CD8+ T cells sorted from blood, obtained in a trial of the OX40 agonist ivuxolimab. This sequence joins TRBV27 and TRBJ1-1; unclear D gene. This clonotype was obtained from an adult with an advanced solid tumor such as melanoma, head and neck, liver or kidney cancer. CDR3 sequence reads: CASSLGMNTEAFF. For the CDR3, the DNA is TGTGCCAGCAGTTTAGGGATGAACACTGAAGCTTTCTTT.